The source of this TCR beta chain is a study of Graves' ophthalmopathy and Graves' hyperthyroidism. Overall study context: Peripheral blood (taken before any treatment) was collected at initial diagnosis. Findings and caveats of the study: Detected in blood as well were most expanded thyroid clonotypes with frequency above 0.001.

V lost 0 bases and J lost 6, with 20 bases in between. The CDR3 has 18 amino acids. Germline CDR1 MNHEY, CDR2 SVGEGT. TCR beta CDR3 amplification used RNA transcripts. HTBI primers served in a first-round RT-PCR, which a second-round multiplex PCR followed. TCRdb recomputed calls from the multiplex PCR reads with MiXCR, one row per CDR3 protein. Seen here are 340,000 or so distinct CDR3 sequences, roughly 15% observed once, and the top ten hold approximately 13%. This clonotype has at least ten counts. Antigen specificity is unknown. The receptor was isolated from an adult man with Graves' ophthalmopathy. The sequencing input was peripheral blood. This rearrangement joins TRBV6-2 or TRBV6-3 to TRBJ2-2, with a tentative D call TRBD2 (6 bases). The DNA of the CDR3 is TGTGCCAGCAGTTACTCGGGAGGCGGGACCAGGGTGTCCGGGGAGCTGTTTTTT. Amino acid sequence: CASSYSGGGTRVSGELFF.